This TCR beta chain was profiled in a study of CD8 T cells in Susac syndrome (dated by TCRdb to about 2019). About the full investigation: Among the sequenced Susac syndrome patients, six had clinically active disease and fewer than 10 were in clinical remission. Whether CD8+ T cell activation and differentiation in Susac syndrome was antigen driven was tested using repertoire sequencing. Clonality of the CD8+ T cell repertoire was compared between around eleven healthy donors, some 14 Susac syndrome patients and under 16 multiple sclerosis patients. At blood withdrawal, Susac syndrome patients were therapy-naive, treated with corticosteroids (with IVIg additionally given to some), or treated with IVIg alone.

Peripheral blood CD8+ and CD4+ T cells from healthy donors, Susac syndrome patients and multiple sclerosis patients were profiled using high-throughput TCR beta sequencing. Susac syndrome patients met recently defined diagnostic criteria for definite or probable disease. Bulk CD8+ and CD4+ T cells were purified by magnetic negative isolation, while CD8+ TEMRA cells were enriched using FACS. Blood was drawn into EDTA tubes, processed within 24 hours, and PBMCs were isolated by density gradient centrifugation. PBMCs intended for TCR sequencing were frozen in liquid nitrogen and were later thawed in a 37 degrees C water bath. The sorted or isolated CD4+, CD8+ and CD8+ TEMRA cells reached a purity of at least 90%. CDR1 SGHDT and CDR2 YYEEEE are derived from the germline V gene. Including cysteine and phenylalanine, the CDR3 has 14 amino acids. Of the read, only the CDR3 DNA is kept; its 42 bases are in frame from base 1. The germline V and J ends show losses of 3 bases and 4 bases respectively, and no gene match explains 7 bases of the junction.

A remark on this clonotype: Its antigen remains undetermined. There are no base qualities to consult, and no much larger clone falls within one base.

The full study reports these points: The number of individuals in the TCR sequencing and HLA analysis was recognized as being relatively small. Clonal expansion was observed in Susac syndrome CD8+ repertoires, with the highest expansion in CD8+ TEMRA cells and greater expansion in clinically active than in remitting patients. Sixteen Susac-specific public clones were identified in the total CD8+ repertoire, and roughly five Susac-specific public clones were identified in the CD8+ TEMRA repertoire.

RNA was extracted with the RNeasy kit and roughly 0.45 to 1 ug was reverse transcribed using random hexamers. The immunoSEQ multiplex PCR assay, covering 54 Vbeta and 13 Jbeta segments, was used to amplify TCR beta CDR3 regions. PCR amplification bias was corrected using a synthetic template baseline for primer optimization and computational correction. The paper's data handling went like this. Reads were annotated to V, D and J genes according to IMGT and were analyzed with immunoSEQ Analyzer, with only productive sequences retained. To calculate clonality, Shannon entropy was normalized by log2 of the number of productive unique sequences and then subtracted from one. For each patient and control, public and private clones were evaluated within the 100 most prevalent clones. Clones were defined as Susac-specific if absent from the healthy and MS cohorts, from 1052 published viral clones and from other ImmuneACCESS disease sequences. The public reads were reanalyzed by TCRdb: fastp trimming at Q25, MiXCR alignment, in-frame beta chains only. Here each entry gathers all rows of one CDR3 protein and keeps the most common genes and DNA. The V and J calls, along with clone size, are taken from TCRdb and not from the paper's own processing. The sample profile shows about 190,000 distinct CDR3 sequences; about 95% of them were found once. Of the sample, about 0.15% falls within the top ten clones.

The source of this sequence is a human donor with Susac syndrome. The rearrangement combines TRBV5-6 with TRBJ2-7; 7 central nucleotides agree with TRBD2. The sequenced material came from CD8+ T cells from PBMCs. The CDR3 region has the sequence CASSSGGSMYEQYF. The nucleotide sequence reads TGTGCCAGCAGCTCAGGCGGGAGTATGTACGAGCAGTACTTC.